These T cell receptor beta chains were read from a single sample in a study of immune evolution from preneoplasia to lung adenocarcinoma. Produced via immunoSEQ multiplex PCR; TCRdb's table is partial and in-frame only. The sample lists about 4,600 clones; 70% to 80% were seen once. The sample was FFPE adjacent normal lung tissue. These receptors were taken from a person aged 60-80 years with lung adenocarcinoma. The CDR3 runs from the conserved cysteine through the conserved F or W. D genes are given only for firm matches. The size entry is marked missing in some rows and otherwise reads once, few, many or a size class.

>16|NA|NA|TRBJ1-1|TRBV29-1
TGCAGCGTTGAGGAATTCGAGGGCGCCAAGAACACTGAAGCTTTCTTT
CSVEEFEGAKNTEAFF
>16|NA|NA|TRBJ1-1|TRBV29-1
TGCAGCGTTGAAGATTCCTTAGCGACAGGGAACACTGAAGCTTTCTTT
CSVEDSLATGNTEAFF
>15|TRBD1|NA|TRBJ1-5|TRBV10-2
TGCGCCAGCAGTGAGTCACAGGGGGAGGATCAGCCCCAGCATTTT
CASSESQGEDQPQHF
>14|NA|once|TRBJ1-1|TRBV6-5
TGTGCCAGCAACCACGCTCAGGAGACCAGCTGGGCTTTCTTT
CASNHAQETSWAFF
>14|TRBD1|NA|TRBJ2-7|TRBV11-1
TGTGCCAGCAGCGGACGGGACAGACCCTACGAGCAGTACTTC
CASSGRDRPYEQYF
>15|NA|NA|TRBJ1-5|TRBV4-1
TGCGCCAGCAGCCAAGAAATGGGGGCTGGTCAGCCCCAGCATTTT
CASSQEMGAGQPQHF
>14|NA|NA|TRBJ2-7|TRBV11-1
TGTGCCAGCAGCGCCGGGACTCTTGGCTACGAGCAGTACTTC
CASSAGTLGYEQYF
>13|NA|NA|TRBJ2-7|TRBV28
TGTGCCAGCAAGCTCGCGGCAACCTACGAGCAGTACTTC
CASKLAATYEQYF
>14|TRBD2|NA|TRBJ2-1|TRBV19
TGTGCCAGTAGTATCGCTAGCGGGAGGCCTGAGCAGTTCTTC
CASSIASGRPEQFF
>13|NA|NA|TRBJ2-2|TRBV5-6
TGTGCCAGCAGAGGGATGAACACCGGGGAGCTGTTTTTT
CASRGMNTGELFF
>14|NA|NA|TRBJ1-5|TRBV30
TGTGCCTGGAGTGTTGGGTTTAGCAATCAGCCCCAGCATTTT
CAWSVGFSNQPQHF
>15|NA|NA|TRBJ2-7|TRBV7-3
TGTGCCAGCAGTATGGGGCGGAACCTCTCCTACGAGCAGTACTTC
CASSMGRNLSYEQYF
>14|TRBD2|once|TRBJ2-5|TRBV5-1
TGCGCCAGCAGCCTGACTAGCGCTCAAGAGACCCAGTACTTC
CASSLTSAQETQYF
>11|NA|NA|TRBJ2-5|TRBV28
TGTGCCAGCAGCCGGGGAGAGACCCAGTACTTC
CASSRGETQYF
>14|NA|once|TRBJ2-1|TRBV5-1
TGCGCCAGCACCCCAGGGGGGGGTTACAATGAGCAGTTCTTC
CASTPGGGYNEQFF
>18|TRBD1|few|TRBJ1-5|TRBV27
TGTGCCAGCAGTTTATCGGCTAGGGGGCAGGGCTACAATCAGCCCCAGCATTTT
CASSLSARGQGYNQPQHF
>15|TRBD1|NA|TRBJ1-1|TRBV9
TGTGCCAGCAGCAAGACAGGGGCCTTAGACACTGAAGCTTTCTTT
CASSKTGALDTEAFF
>13|TRBD1|NA|TRBJ1-2|TRBV19
TGTGCCAGTAGTATTACAGGGGAATATGGCTACACCTTC
CASSITGEYGYTF
>14|NA|NA|TRBJ2-2|TRBV18
TGTGCCACACGGGGGACAGCCGTAACCGGGGAGCTGTTTTTT
CATRGTAVTGELFF
>16|NA|NA|TRBJ2-3|TRBV5-1
TGCGCCAGCAGCTCCGGGGCGTCCTCAGCCCCAGATACGCAGTATTTT
CASSSGASSAPDTQYF
>15|NA|NA|TRBJ1-1|TRBV6-1
TGTGCCAGCAGTGAAGCGCTTCAGGGAAGGACTGAAGCTTTCTTT
CASSEALQGRTEAFF
>16|TRBD1|NA|TRBJ2-5|TRBV10-3
TGTGCCATCAGTGGGCGGCAGGGGGCAAATTTTGAGACCCAGTACTTC
CAISGRQGANFETQYF
>12|NA|NA|TRBJ2-1|TRBV30
TGTGCCTGGAGCCTTAGTGATCATGAGCAGTTCTTC
CAWSLSDHEQFF
>17|TRBD2|NA|TRBJ2-3|TRBV10-3
TGTGCCGCAAAACCCCCCGGACTAGCGGGAGGCACAGATACGCAGTATTTT
CAAKPPGLAGGTDTQYF
>16|NA|NA|TRBJ2-7|TRBV18
TGTGCCAGCTCACCTTTTGCGACTTTAATATCCTACGAGCAGTACTTC
CASSPFATLISYEQYF
>15|TRBD2|NA|TRBJ2-1|TRBV11-3
TGTGCCAGCAGTCTAGGACTAGCGGGGGTCAATGAGCAGTTCTTC
CASSLGLAGVNEQFF
>16|TRBD2|NA|TRBJ2-5|TRBV6-6
TGTGCCAGCAAAGGCGGACTAGCGGGAGGGGGGGAGACCCAGTACTTC
CASKGGLAGGGETQYF
>15|TRBD2|once|TRBJ2-1|TRBV5-1
TGCGCCAGCAGCTTGGAGGCTAGCGGAGGGTTGGAGCAGTTCTTC
CASSLEASGGLEQFF
>17|NA|NA|TRBJ1-1|TRBV27
TGTGCCAGCAGTTTATCGGCAGGGAAGGGGTGGGGCACTGAAGCTTTCTTT
CASSLSAGKGWGTEAFF
>15|NA|NA|TRBJ1-3|TRBV6-1
TGTGCCAGCAGTGAAGGGGCGGGAGCTGGAAACACCATATATTTT
CASSEGAGAGNTIYF
>14|TRBD1|few|TRBJ2-7|TRBV19
TGTGCCAGTAGTCCGAGACAGGGGAGGAACGAGCAGTACTTC
CASSPRQGRNEQYF
>18|TRBD2|NA|TRBJ2-3|TRBV12-5
TGTGCTAGTGGTTTGGTACCCAGCGGGAGGGCCCCTGCAGATACGCAGTATTTT
CASGLVPSGRAPADTQYF
>14|NA|once|TRBJ1-4|TRBV15
TGTGCCACCAGCATGGGGGAAGCAGACGAAAAACTGTTTTTT
CATSMGEADEKLFF
>14|NA|NA|TRBJ2-7|TRBV29-1
TGCAGCGTGGTCCGGGACGCTGATGGAGGCGAGCAGTACTTC
CSVVRDADGGEQYF